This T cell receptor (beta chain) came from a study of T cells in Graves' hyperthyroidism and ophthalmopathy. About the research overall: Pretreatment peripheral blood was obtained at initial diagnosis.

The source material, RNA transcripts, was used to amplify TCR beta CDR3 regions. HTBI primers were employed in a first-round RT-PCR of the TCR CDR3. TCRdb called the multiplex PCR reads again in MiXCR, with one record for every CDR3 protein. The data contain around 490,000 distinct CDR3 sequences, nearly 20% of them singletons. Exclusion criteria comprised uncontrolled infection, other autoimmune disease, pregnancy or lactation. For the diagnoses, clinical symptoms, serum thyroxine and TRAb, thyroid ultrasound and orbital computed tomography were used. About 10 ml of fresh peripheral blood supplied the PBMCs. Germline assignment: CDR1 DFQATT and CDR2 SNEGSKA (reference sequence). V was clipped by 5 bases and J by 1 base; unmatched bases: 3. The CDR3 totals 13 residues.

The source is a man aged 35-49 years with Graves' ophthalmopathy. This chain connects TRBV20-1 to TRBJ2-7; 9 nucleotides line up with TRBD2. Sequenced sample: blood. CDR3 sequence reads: CSAPTSGSYEQYF. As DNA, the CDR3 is TGCAGTGCTCCCACTAGCGGGTCCTACGAGCAGTACTTC.